This T cell receptor beta chain appears in the sequencing data of a study of blood T cell repertoires in COVID-19. After removal of 4 bases from V and 0 bases from J, the junction contained 3 bases not matched to a gene. Germline CDR1 reads SNHLY; CDR2 reads FYNNEI. The CDR3 contains 15 residues. In the original analysis: Amplification of reference gene primers was used by the study to estimate nucleated cell counts. Repertoires were generated with immunoSEQ multiplex PCR, while TCRdb's copy carries only in-frame clones and drops some. That table gives V, J and clone size, and the DNA gave D and trimming. The sample includes some 300,000 clones, roughly 87% seen only once; the top ten take 1%.

The rearrangement links TRBV2 to TRBJ1-5, with 7 bases aligning to TRBD1. This clonotype originated in a woman aged 25 to 39 who had recovered from COVID-19. Sequencing was carried out using PBMCs or T cells enriched from blood (not recorded which). CDR3 loop: CASSATGNSNQPQHF. The CDR3 region has the DNA TGTGCCAGCAGTGCGACAGGGAATAGCAATCAGCCCCAGCATTTT.